A selection of T cell receptor beta chains follows, all from one sample in a study of T cells in pancreatic ductal adenocarcinoma. The repertoire was sequenced with immunoSEQ multiplex PCR; TCRdb's copy has only in-frame clones and lacks some. The repertoire holds over 8,500 clones, over 55% seen once, with around 30% in the top ten. Sequences were obtained from pancreatic tumor tissue. The receptor set was obtained from a human donor with pancreatic ductal adenocarcinoma. CDR3s include the opening cysteine and the closing phenylalanine or tryptophan. D genes are given only for firm matches. Clone sizes are given selectively: once, few, many, or a class where the clone is expanded.

size: once; V: TRBV19; J: TRBJ2-5; D: TRBD2; CDR3: CASSQRLAGDQETQYF; DNA: TGTGCCAGTAGTCAAAGACTAGCGGGAGACCAAGAGACCCAGTACTTC
size: .; V: TRBV7-9; J: TRBJ2-1; D: .; CDR3: CASSLGARRTYNEQFF; DNA: TGTGCCAGCAGCTTAGGAGCGCGAAGAACCTACAATGAGCAGTTCTTC
size: .; V: TRBV14; J: TRBJ2-3; D: .; CDR3: CASKLDSVGTQYF; DNA: TGTGCCAGCAAGCTGGACTCGGTGGGTACGCAGTATTTT
size: medium-sized; V: TRBV5-1; J: TRBJ1-2; D: TRBD1; CDR3: CASSEQGNYGYTF; DNA: TGCGCCAGCAGTGAACAGGGGAACTATGGCTACACCTTC
size: .; V: TRBV18; J: TRBJ1-5; D: .; CDR3: CASSPKEDNQPQHF; DNA: TGTGCCAGCTCACCAAAGGAAGATAATCAGCCCCAGCATTTT
size: .; V: TRBV4-1; J: TRBJ1-1; D: .; CDR3: CASSQVRGTEAFF; DNA: TGCGCCAGCAGCCAAGTCCGGGGCACTGAAGCTTTCTTT
size: few; V: TRBV2; J: TRBJ2-1; D: .; CDR3: CASTPRSLLSSYNEQFF; DNA: TGTGCCAGCACCCCACGCTCGCTCCTGAGCTCCTACAATGAGCAGTTCTTC
size: few; V: TRBV6-1; J: TRBJ1-5; D: TRBD1; CDR3: CASSVTGDSNQPQHF; DNA: TGTGCCAGCAGCGTAACAGGGGATAGCAATCAGCCCCAGCATTTT
size: .; V: TRBV7-9; J: TRBJ1-1; D: .; CDR3: CASSRGLGPTEAFF; DNA: TGTGCCAGCAGCCGTGGGTTAGGGCCCACTGAAGCTTTCTTT
size: .; V: TRBV9; J: TRBJ1-4; D: .; CDR3: CASSVEGGGLGEKLFF; DNA: TGTGCCAGCAGCGTAGAAGGGGGGGGGCTCGGGGAAAAACTGTTTTTT
size: .; V: TRBV5-4; J: TRBJ2-1; D: .; CDR3: CASSQDGYWNEQFF; DNA: TGTGCCAGCAGCCAGGACGGCTATTGGAATGAGCAGTTCTTC
size: .; V: TRBV29-1; J: TRBJ2-5; D: .; CDR3: CSVEPADGPETQYF; DNA: TGCAGCGTTGAACCAGCGGACGGGCCAGAGACCCAGTACTTC
size: .; V: TRBV9; J: TRBJ2-4; D: TRBD2; CDR3: CASSVGGGGGIQYF; DNA: TGTGCCAGCAGCGTAGGCGGGGGGGGAGGCATTCAGTACTTC
size: .; V: TRBV2; J: TRBJ2-1; D: TRBD2; CDR3: CASSELAGGLNEQFF; DNA: TGTGCCAGCAGTGAACTAGCGGGGGGGCTAAATGAGCAGTTCTTC
size: .; V: TRBV28; J: TRBJ1-4; D: TRBD1; CDR3: CASSAWTGGAEKLFF; DNA: TGTGCCAGCAGTGCGTGGACAGGGGGTGCGGAAAAACTGTTTTTT